This T cell receptor beta chain was observed in a study of response to subunit inactivated influenza vaccine. CDR3 length: 16 residues. V was shortened by 2 bases and J by 0 bases, with 10 bases between the two germline ends. Germline V gene sequence: CDR1 SGHTA, CDR2 FQGNSA. General study points: Each seasonal influenza vaccination, the authors suggested, recruits few new T cells.

TCRdb used MiXCR to reprocess the RT-PCR reads, holding one entry per CDR3 protein. In the table there are fewer than 550,000 distinct CDR3 sequences, about 25% of which are singletons. With respect to this clonotype: Its antigen is not known.

V is TRBV7-2 and J is TRBJ2-2, with D unclear. The source of this sequence is a man in his fifties or sixties who received an inactivated influenza vaccine. The starting material was CD4+ T cells sorted from PBMCs, obtained 4 to 6 days after vaccination. CDR3 DNA: TGTGCCAGCAGCTTATTGGGTGACGCGAACACCGGGGAGCTGTTTTTT. It specifies CASSLLGDANTGELFF.